This TCR beta chain was captured by sequencing in a study of blood T cell repertoires in COVID-19. Sequencing was performed with immunoSEQ multiplex PCR; in TCRdb, only in-frame clones are kept and a portion is missing. The data hold 250,000 or so clones, with approximately 90% observed a single time. This TCR came from a woman aged 35 to 49 with acute COVID-19. The sequenced material came from PBMCs or T cells enriched from blood (not recorded which).

This CDR3 is CASSYPQDSHYGYTF. CDR3 nucleotides: TGTGCCAGCAGTTACCCGCAGGACAGTCACTATGGCTACACCTTC. V usage is TRBV6-2 or TRBV6-3 and J usage is TRBJ1-2, with D perhaps TRBD1 (6 bases). With 2 bases removed from V and 3 bases from J, the gap between germline ends came to 13 bases. The CDR3 runs 15 residues. Germline V CDR1 and CDR2: MNHEY, SVGEGT.